This section outlines one TCR beta chain sequence together with its context. The sample belongs to a study of blood T cell repertoires in COVID-19. Study background: The study drew acute and convalescent COVID-19 samples from the United States, Italy and Spain.

Here immunoSEQ multiplex PCR was the method, and the copy in TCRdb shows in-frame clones only, minus some. The table lists under 200,000 clones, around nine tenths of them singletons. The CDR3 loop spans 17 amino acids. Germline V gene data show CDR1 as KGHSH and CDR2 as LQKENI. V dropped 3 bases and J dropped 6 bases, with 22 bases sitting between them. This receptor was obtained from a woman aged 65 to 85 with COVID-19, enrolled during active disease. The V call is TRBV18, the J call TRBJ2-3; tentatively, D is TRBD1 (6 bases). The sample comprised peripheral blood. The CDR3 nucleotides read TGTGCCAGCTCACCGGATCCGGGACACGGCCAGTTTGATACGCAGTATTTT. This gives the protein CASSPDPGHGQFDTQYF.